This T cell receptor (beta chain) originates from a study of T cell responses to AZD1222 COVID-19 vaccine (dated by TCRdb to about 2021). Study-level background: AZD1222 recipients whose second dose came at about 4 weeks and those whose second dose came at about 12 weeks were combined into one group, since spike-specific TCR depth and breadth did not differ between the two schedules. TCR sequencing was performed for more than 230 trial participants, of whom about 210 were given two doses of AZD1222 and 26 were given two doses of MenACWY control vaccine. Trial participants were enrolled by age into 18-55, 56-69 and 70-plus year subgroups, with roughly 160, 29 and 62 TCR-sequenced participants respectively.

A note on this clone: What antigen it recognizes has not been identified. Per-nucleotide qualities are absent, and no much larger clonotype sits a single base away.

Sequences KGHSH (CDR1) and LQKENI (CDR2) are obtained from the germline V gene. Counted from cysteine to phenylalanine, this CDR3 has 13 amino acids. Only the CDR3 DNA stays, 39 bases, in frame from base 1. Trimming removed 8 bases from V and 0 bases from J, leaving 8 bases between the germline ends. Explained via the paper, the time point label denotes: baseline before first vaccination. The vaccinee samples were drawn from two UK trials, COV001 and COV002, one of which was a single-blind randomized controlled phase 2/3 trial testing AZD1222 (ChAdOx1 nCoV-19) in healthy adults. For TCRbeta chain sequencing, PBMC samples from trial participants were taken at day 0 and at day 28 after the second dose. The CDR3 regions of human TCRbeta chains were analyzed by immunosequencing. In the paper's pipeline: Repertoire TCRs were checked for matches against a reference library of SARS-CoV-2-specific TCRs that had been generated using the MIRA antigen-specificity platform. Breadth meant the fraction of unique TCRs that were SARS-CoV-2-associated, whereas depth meant the fraction of total T cells that were SARS-CoV-2-associated. Using the MIRA data, every spike-specific TCR was mapped to the spike region that the TCR reacted to and assigned to either a CD4 or a CD8 class. Log10-transformed breadth and depth values were compared by one-way ANOVA with Sidak's multiple comparisons tests. As stored in TCRdb, this immuneACCESS dataset retains in-frame rearrangements with V and J assigned. A fraction of the clones does not appear; measured against another copy, unresolved V genes explain less than half of the discrepancy, and the remainder lacks a known reason. V and J calls and clone size are given by that table; D and trimming were obtained from the DNA. The sample table lists roughly 120,000 clones, 80% to 90% of them with a count of one. The top ten clones comprise roughly 1.3% of the sample.

What the authors observed across the whole study: Nearly half of unique spike-specific TCRs reportedly recognized epitopes outside regions mutated in the B.1.351 and B.1.1.7 variants. Spike-specific TCR breadth and depth rose significantly after two AZD1222 doses compared with day 0 and with MenACWY recipients. Participants were mostly white British, with more females than males. The authors suggested clonal diversity may have been underestimated. Because no day 14 peak-response samples were available, the repertoires could be characterized only after the peak T cell response. In the small 56-69-year group, the increase in depth fell short of significance, most likely because of low power. Conclusions about previously exposed vaccinees were limited because only a handful of AZD1222 recipients were SARS-CoV-2 seropositive at baseline. CD4 TCRs associated with the vaccine covered the entire spike protein, and the dominant responses were in regions 160-218 and 743-854.

This sample comprised peripheral blood, obtained on day 0 of AZD1222 vaccination. The V and J genes are TRBV18 and TRBJ1-5, with TRBD1 tentatively as D gene (5 bases match). The source is an adult in good health. The CDR3 protein is CASQGDSNQPQHF. The bases are TGTGCCAGCCAAGGGGATAGCAATCAGCCCCAGCATTTT.